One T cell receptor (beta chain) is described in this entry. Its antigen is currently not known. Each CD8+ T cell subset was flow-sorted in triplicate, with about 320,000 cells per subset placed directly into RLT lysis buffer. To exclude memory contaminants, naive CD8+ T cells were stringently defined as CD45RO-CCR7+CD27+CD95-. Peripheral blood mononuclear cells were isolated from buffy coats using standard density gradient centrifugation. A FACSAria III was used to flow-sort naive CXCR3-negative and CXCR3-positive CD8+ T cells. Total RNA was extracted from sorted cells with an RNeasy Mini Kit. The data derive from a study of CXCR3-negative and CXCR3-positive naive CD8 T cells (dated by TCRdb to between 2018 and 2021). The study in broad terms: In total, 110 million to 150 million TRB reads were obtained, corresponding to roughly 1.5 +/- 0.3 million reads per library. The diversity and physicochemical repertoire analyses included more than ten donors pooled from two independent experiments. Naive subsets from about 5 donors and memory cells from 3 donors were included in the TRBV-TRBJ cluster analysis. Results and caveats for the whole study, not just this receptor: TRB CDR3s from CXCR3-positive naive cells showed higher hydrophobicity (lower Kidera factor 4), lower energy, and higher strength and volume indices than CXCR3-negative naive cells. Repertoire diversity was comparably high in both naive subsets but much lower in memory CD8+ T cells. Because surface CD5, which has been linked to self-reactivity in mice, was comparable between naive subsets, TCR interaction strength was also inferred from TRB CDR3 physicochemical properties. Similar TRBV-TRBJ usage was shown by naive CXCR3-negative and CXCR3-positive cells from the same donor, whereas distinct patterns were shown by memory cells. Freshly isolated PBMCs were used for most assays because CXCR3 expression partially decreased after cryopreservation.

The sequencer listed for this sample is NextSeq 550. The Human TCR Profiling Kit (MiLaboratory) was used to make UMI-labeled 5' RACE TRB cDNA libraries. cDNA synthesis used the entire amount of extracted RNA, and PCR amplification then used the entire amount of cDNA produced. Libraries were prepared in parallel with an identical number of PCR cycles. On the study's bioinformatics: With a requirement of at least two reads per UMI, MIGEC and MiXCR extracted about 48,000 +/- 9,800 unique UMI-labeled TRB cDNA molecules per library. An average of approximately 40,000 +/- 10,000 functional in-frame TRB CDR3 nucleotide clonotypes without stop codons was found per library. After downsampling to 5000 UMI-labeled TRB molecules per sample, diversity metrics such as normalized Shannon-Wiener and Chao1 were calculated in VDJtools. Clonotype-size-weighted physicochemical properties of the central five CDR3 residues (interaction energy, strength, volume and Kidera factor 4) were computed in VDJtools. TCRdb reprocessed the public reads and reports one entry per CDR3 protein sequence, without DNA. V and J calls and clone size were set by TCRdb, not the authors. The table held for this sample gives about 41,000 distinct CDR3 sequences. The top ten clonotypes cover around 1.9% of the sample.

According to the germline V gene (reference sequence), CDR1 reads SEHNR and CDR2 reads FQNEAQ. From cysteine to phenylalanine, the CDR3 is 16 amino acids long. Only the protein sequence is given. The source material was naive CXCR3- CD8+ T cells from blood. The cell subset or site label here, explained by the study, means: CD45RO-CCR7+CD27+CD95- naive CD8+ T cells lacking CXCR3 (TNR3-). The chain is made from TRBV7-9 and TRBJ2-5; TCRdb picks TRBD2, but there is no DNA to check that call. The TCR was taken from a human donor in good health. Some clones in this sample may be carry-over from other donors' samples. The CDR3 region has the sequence CASSSRTSLGGETQYF.